What follows is one T cell receptor (beta chain) and its context. The data were obtained in a study of graft-versus-host responses after intestinal transplantation. Graft-derived tissue was subjected to processing to liberate intraepithelial and lamina propria lymphocytes. This CDR3 contains 13 residues. The germline V gene encodes CDR1 SGHRS and CDR2 YFSETQ. With 1 base removed from V and 7 bases from J, the gap between germline ends came to 9 bases. Sequencing was performed with immunoSEQ multiplex PCR; in TCRdb, only in-frame clones are kept and a portion is missing. The repertoire has about 29,000 clones, 80% to 85% of them found once; the top ten carry around 2.9%.

The sequences come from ileum tissue, collected 98 days after intestinal transplantation. The sequence was collected from a human patient who received an intestinal transplant, so some T cells may come from the graft donor. This sequence joins TRBV5-1 and TRBJ1-5; no definite D call. In nucleotides, the CDR3 is TGCGCCAGCAGCTTGTCGCCGGGCCAGCCCCAGCATTTT. Translated, it gives CASSLSPGQPQHF.